This T cell receptor beta chain was retrieved from a study of shared clonotypes between healthy human individuals. General observations from the study: Represented diversity (both genetic and exposure-history) was limited by the small number of donors.

Germline lookup yields CDR1 SGHTA and CDR2 FQGNSA. Losses at the gene ends were 1 base for V and 4 bases for J; bases not matched to a gene: 1. The CDR3 length is 14 residues. Libraries were prepared by immunoSEQ multiplex PCR; TCRdb keeps only in-frame clonotypes and omits some of them. The sample contains approximately 470,000 clones, around four fifths of which appear only once. Adult Caucasians living in Nashville, Tennessee made up all of the donors. In regard to this clone: Its antigen remains unknown.

This receptor was obtained from a woman aged 40 to 55 in good health. Some clones in this sample may be carry-over from other donors' samples. The chain has TRBV7-2 and TRBJ2-3; 8 bases line up with TRBD1. Sequencing was done on a sample of PBMCs. In nucleotides, the CDR3 is TGTGCCAGCAGCTTAGACAGGGGGGCAGATACGCAGTATTTT. Amino acids: CASSLDRGADTQYF.